This T cell receptor beta chain was sequenced in a study of T cell therapy after organ transplantation. Sequenced by immunoSEQ multiplex PCR; TCRdb stores in-frame clones only, minus some. The sample yields some 48,000 clones, about 94% seen once. In regard to this clone: The antigen is undetermined.

The junction had 14 bases not matched to a gene; V was cut back by 0 bases and J by 2 bases. Germline CDR1 LGHNA, CDR2 YSLEER. This CDR3 has 19 residues. The gene calls are TRBV4-3 and TRBJ2-5, with 8 bases matching TRBD1. This receptor was taken from a human patient who had received a solid organ transplant and had CMV disease. The sample here was CD8+ T cells from blood, taken before autologous CMV-specific T cell therapy. DNA of the CDR3: TGCGCCAGCAGCCAAGAACCCTACGGACAGGGCGGTGGGCAAGAGACCCAGTACTTC. It specifies CASSQEPYGQGGGQETQYF.